The 23 T cell receptor beta chains in this list originate from one sample, sequenced in a study of regulatory T cells in long-lasting Graves disease (TCRdb year 2021). To prepare the library, multiplex PCR was applied. TCRdb shows the sequencer as Illumina HiSeq 4000. To build TCR beta libraries, CDR3 regions were amplified by Arm-PCR using iRepertoire HTBI primers. TCRdb reprocessed the public reads (quality trimming at Q25 with fastp, clone calling with MiXCR) and kept in-frame beta chains. For every CDR3 protein sequence, its rows merge into one entry that carries the most common genes and DNA. For this sample there are about 450,000 distinct CDR3 sequences; roughly 15% appear just once. Jointly, the top ten make up about 10% of the sample. The time point tag for this specimen amounts to: newly diagnosed GD, antithyroid drugs for less than 3 months. For both TCR sequencing and RNA sequencing, RNA was extracted from PBMCs in TRIzol.

These same data were also listed under a study on T cells in Graves' hyperthyroidism and ophthalmopathy.

Sequences were derived from peripheral blood mononuclear cells (PBMCs), sampled at new diagnosis, from a patient treated with antithyroid drugs. These receptors originate from a woman aged 25 to 39 with Graves disease. Donor details come from another sample of the same person, matched by shared clones.

With respect to this clonotype: This may be a read error: a much more frequent sequence differs by one nucleotide. In DNA, the CDR3 is TGTGCCAGCAGTCCAAGACAGCCTTCCTCCTACGAGCAGAACTTC. It is translated as CASSPRQPSSYEQNF. The chain joins TRBV6-1 to TRBJ2-7; tentative D call: TRBD1 (5 bases). Germline CDR1 and CDR2: MNHNS and SASEGT. The CDR3 has 15 amino acids.

The table lists this clonotype with a count of one. This may arise from a read error, as a much more abundant clone is one base away. CDR3 sequence reads: CASDRTGNTIYF. The CDR3 nucleotides read TGTGCCTCGGACAGGACTGGAAACACCATATATTTT. V is TRBV30 and J is TRBJ1-3; 7 bases align to TRBD1. The trim removed 7 bases at V and 2 bases at J, leaving 2 bases unmatched. The CDR3 has 12 amino acids. Germline loops: CDR1 GTSNPN, CDR2 SVGIG (reference sequence).

This clonotype was seen repeatedly, ten times or more. The V call is TRBV18, the J call TRBJ1-5; D unresolved. Trimming left V 1 base short and J 6 bases short, with 7 bases between. CDR1 KGHSH and CDR2 LQKENI come from the germline V gene. This CDR3 spans 13 amino acids. CDR3 sequence reads: CASSPRGGQPQHF. CDR3 in DNA: TGTGCCAGCTCACCACGAGGAGGTCAGCCCCAGCATTTT.

This clonotype was found a few times. Germline and junction disagree at one end, which may indicate a read error. This chain connects TRBV7-9 to TRBJ2-4, with TRBD1 identical over 9 bases. CDR3 length equals 11 residues. Germline values: CDR1 SEHNR, CDR2 FQNEAQ (reference sequence). Written as DNA, the CDR3 is TGTGCCAGCAGCTCGACAGGGGGTCTTCTCTTC. Protein sequence: CASSSTGGLLF.

This sequence joins TRBV10-3 and TRBJ2-2; 11 nucleotides match TRBD2. The CDR3 spans 17 residues. The V gene end was trimmed by 0 bases and the J gene end by 6 bases; junction bases not matched to a gene: 6. The germline gives CDR1 ENHRY, CDR2 SYGVKD. CDR3 bases: TGTGCCATCAGTGAGTCGAGGGGGACTAGCGGACCCGGGGAGCTGTTTTTT. It specifies CAISESRGTSGPGELFF.

With respect to this clonotype: A much larger clone differs by one base, so this may be a read error. This chain connects TRBV4-1 to TRBJ1-4; D is unresolved. This CDR3 is 15 amino acids long. Germline CDR1 is MGHRA and CDR2 is YSYEKL. DNA of the CDR3: TGCGCCGGCAGAATCTCAAATCATTCGTGGGAAAAACTGTTTTTT. Protein sequence: CAGRISNHSWEKLFF.

This clonotype was counted many times. The CDR3 bases are TGTGCCAGCTCACCAGCGGGAGGCAATGAGCAGTTCTTC. The encoded protein is CASSPAGGNEQFF. This chain uses TRBV18 with TRBJ2-1, with 8 bases that match TRBD2. The CDR3 is made up of 13 amino acids. Germline V lookup: CDR1 KGHSH, CDR2 LQKENI. With 2 bases clipped from V and 6 bases from J, the junction kept 0 bases outside the gene matches.

About this clonotype: This could be a read error, since a much larger clone is one nucleotide away. The V and J genes are TRBV29-1 and TRBJ1-2, with a weak D call TRBD1 (5 bases). This CDR3 comprises 11 residues. The V gene's germline CDR1 is SQVTM and CDR2 ANQGSEA. Here the CDR3 reads CNVPGTNGYTF. The CDR3 nucleotides read TGCAACGTCCCCGGGACGAATGGCTACACCTTC.

J is TRBJ2-5 and V is TRBV20-1; weak D call: TRBD2 (5 bases). The CDR3 extends over 14 amino acids. Germline V gene data show CDR1 as DFQATT and CDR2 as SNEGSKA (reference sequence). CDR3 DNA sequence: TGCACCGAGAGGGCAACCACACGTAAAGAGACCCAGTACTTC. Amino acids: CTERATTRKETQYF.

This chain links TRBV3-1 with TRBJ1-1; 9 bases are a match to TRBD1. The V gene end was trimmed by 5 bases and the J gene end by 6 bases; junction bases not matched to a gene: 4. The CDR3 contains 13 residues. Germline V gene sequence: CDR1 LGHDT, CDR2 YNNKEL (reference sequence). CDR3 sequence (DNA): TGTGCCAGCAGCGCTGGGACAGGGTCTGAAGCTTTCTTT. Protein sequence: CASSAGTGSEAFF.

This clonotype was observed at least ten times. The chain is built from TRBV7-2 and TRBJ1-2, with TRBD1 matching 9 bases. The germline CDR1 and CDR2 sequences are SGHTA and FQGNSA. The CDR3 extends over 15 amino acids. V shed 0 bases, J shed 6 bases, and the junction held 5 bases outside the gene matches. CDR3 sequence reads: CASSLANRGRHGYTF. The CDR3 region has the DNA TGTGCCAGCAGCTTAGCGAACAGGGGGCGACATGGCTACACCTTC.

This clonotype came up many times. V usage is TRBV4-1 and J usage is TRBJ1-5, with D perhaps matching TRBD1 (5 bases). The length of the CDR3 is 15 residues. The V end lost 3 bases, the J end lost 4 bases, and 13 bases lay between the germline ends. CDR1 and CDR2 from the germline V gene are MGHRA and YSYEKL. The DNA for the CDR3 is TGCGCCAGCAGCCACGGGACCAAGTGGAATCAGCCCCAGCATTTT. Residues: CASSHGTKWNQPQHF.

This clonotype has at least ten counts. The rearrangement uses TRBV7-9 and TRBJ2-1; TRBD2 agrees at 7 bases. V lost 5 bases and J lost 0; bases outside the gene matches: 7. Germline lookup yields CDR1 SEHNR and CDR2 FQNEAQ (reference sequence). This CDR3 has 16 residues. In nucleotides, the CDR3 is TGTGCCAGCAGCCCTCGGGGGGTGAGCTCCTACAATGAGCAGTTCTTC. This encodes CASSPRGVSSYNEQFF.

In this sample, this clonotype turned up many times. The gene calls are TRBV28 and TRBJ1-1, with a weak D call TRBD1 (5 bases). Germline CDR1 and CDR2: MDHEN and SYDVKM. Trimming took 5 bases from V and 0 from J, leaving 13 bases between them. This CDR3 region has 15 residues. Here the CDR3 reads CASSLTGTVNTEAFF. The CDR3 DNA is TGTGCCAGCAGTCTCACCGGGACCGTGAACACTGAAGCTTTCTTT.

This clonotype has just a few counts. The chain links TRBV19 to TRBJ2-3; 12 bases are shared with TRBD2. Unmatched junction bases numbered 13, after V lost 4 bases and J lost 2 bases. The CDR3 is 19 amino acids. Germline CDR1 is LNHDA and CDR2 is SQIVND (reference sequence). The DNA for the CDR3 is TGTGCCAGTAGTAGGACTAGCGGGGCTCCCCGGCAGTACACAGATACGCAGTATTTT. Translating gives CASSRTSGAPRQYTDTQYF.

The chain joins TRBV28 to TRBJ2-5, with a possible D match to TRBD2 (6 bases). With 2 bases removed from V and 3 bases from J, the gap between germline ends came to 13 bases. Germline CDR1 and CDR2: MDHEN and SYDVKM. CDR3 length: 15 residues. The CDR3 DNA sequence: TGTGCCAGCAGTTTAAGACGGGAGTGGGAAGAGACCCAGTACTTC. Amino acid sequence: CASSLRREWEETQYF. Variable domain in full (rest from reference TRBV28 and TRBJ2-5): DVKVTQSSRYLVKRTGEKVFLECVQDMDHENMFWYRQDPGLGLRLIYFSYDVKMKEKGDIPEGYSVSREKKERFSLILESASTNQTSMYLCASSLRREWEETQYFGPGTRLLVL.

This clonotype was seen a few times. Since a much larger clone is just one base distant, this may be a read error. The chain couples TRBV4-2 to TRBJ1-1; D might be TRBD1 (5 bases). Germline CDR1 LGHNA, CDR2 YNFKEQ. The CDR3 is 14 amino acids. The CDR3 bases are TGTGCCAGCAGCCCGGGACTTTTGAACACTGGAGCTTTCTTT. Its protein product is CASSPGLLNTGAFF.

This clonotype appeared many times. The rearrangement uses TRBV11-2 and TRBJ2-5; no clear D gene. The CDR3 length is 16 residues. CDR1 is SGHAT, CDR2 FQNNGV, per germline. V dropped 4 bases and J dropped 2 bases, with 17 bases sitting between them. This chain's CDR3 is CASSSPTETLQETQYF. CDR3 in DNA: TGTGCCAGCAGCTCCCCAACCGAGACCCTTCAAGAGACCCAGTACTTC.

This clonotype was detected ten times or more. The chain links TRBV6-2 or TRBV6-3 to TRBJ2-1; the match to TRBD2 covers 7 bases. This CDR3 comprises 16 residues. In germline, CDR1 is MNHEY, CDR2 SVGEGT. With V trimmed by 1 base and J by 3 bases, 6 bases remained unmatched. CDR3 in DNA: TGTGCCAGCAGTTACTTAGAGCTAGCGGACTACAATGAGCAGTTCTTC. Its translation: CASSYLELADYNEQFF.

This clonotype was counted ten times or more. This sequence joins TRBV20-1 and TRBJ2-1, with TRBD2 matching over 11 bases. Germline V CDR1 and CDR2: DFQATT, SNEGSKA (reference sequence). The V segment lost 4 bases and the J segment 10 bases; nucleotides outside the gene matches: 18. This CDR3 has 17 amino acids. DNA of the CDR3: TGCAGTGCTACCCCCGTAAATCACCTGGGACTAGCGGCCGAGCAGTTCTTC. It is translated as CSATPVNHLGLAAEQFF.

The chain is built from TRBV19 and TRBJ2-7; maybe TRBD1 (6 bases). The germline V gene encodes CDR1 LNHDA and CDR2 SQIVND (reference sequence). V was pared by 8 bases and J by 1 base, with 18 bases between. The CDR3 extends over 15 amino acids. As DNA, the CDR3 is TGTGCCAGTCGAACACAGGGTGGGGATTCCTACGAGCAGTACTTC. This gives the protein CASRTQGGDSYEQYF.

On this clonotype itself: This clone may be a read error of a much larger clone one base away. The chain has TRBV3-1 and TRBJ2-2, with TRBD2 as a possible D gene (5 bases). The length of the CDR3 is 12 residues. CDR1 LGHDT and CDR2 YNNKEL come from the germline V gene (reference sequence). The CDR3, as DNA: TGTGCCAGCAGCTCATTCACCGGGGAGCGGTTTTTT. Translating gives CASSSFTGERFF.

At least ten counts were recorded for this clonotype. The genes are TRBV27 and TRBJ2-3; no clear D gene. Germline V CDR1 and CDR2: MNHEY, SMNVEV (reference sequence). Between the trimmed V and J ends, which lost 0 bases and 4 bases, there was a span of 11 bases. The CDR3 runs to 15 residues. The CDR3 coding sequence is TGTGCCAGCAGTTTATCGGCCCGGAATGCAGATACGCAGTATTTT. It specifies CASSLSARNADTQYF.